The 28 T cell receptor beta chains presented below share a single source sample, sequenced in a study of T cells after yellow fever vaccination. TCRdb re-analysed the 5' RACE reads in MiXCR, keeping a single row per CDR3 protein. The sample holds under 150,000 distinct CDR3 sequences, roughly 8% seen once. The input for sequencing was CD4+ T cells sorted from PBMCs, taken 5 days after the yellow fever booster vaccination. These receptor sequences come from a man aged 25-40 years who received the YFV17D yellow fever vaccine.

This chain uses TRBV7-8 with TRBJ1-2, with D tentatively TRBD1 (6 bases). The CDR3 runs to 18 residues. Trimming pared 4 bases from V and 7 bases from J, leaving 28 bases between. The germline V gene has CDR1 SGHVS and CDR2 FQNEAQ. The CDR3 nucleotides are TGTGCCAGCAGCTCATCCCTCCTGACAGGCCGAAACGGGGGTGGCTACACCTTC. Translating it yields CASSSSLLTGRNGGGYTF.

This clonotype was detected many times. This sequence joins TRBV7-2 and TRBJ2-2; tentatively, D is TRBD2 (6 bases). Germline V lookup: CDR1 SGHTA, CDR2 FQGNSA. Trimming pared 1 base from V and 4 bases from J, leaving 10 bases between. The CDR3 contains 15 residues. CDR3 DNA: TGTGCCAGCAGCTTAGGCGGGACGAGCACCGGGGAGCTGTTTTTT. This gives the protein CASSLGGTSTGELFF. The variable domain in full, with the rest retrieved from reference TRBV7-2 and TRBJ2-2, is GAGVSQSPSNKVTEKGKDVELRCDPISGHTALYWYRQSLGQGLEFLIYFQGNSAPDKSGLPSDRFSAERTGGSVSTLTIQRTQQEDSAVYLCASSLGGTSTGELFFGEGSRLTVL.

Worth noting for this clonotype: One junction end does not reproduce the germline sequence, and a read error may be involved. The rearrangement uses TRBV12-3 or TRBV12-4 and TRBJ2-1; 13 bases align to TRBD2. CDR3 length equals 19 residues. The chain's CDR3 is CTSSGTGLAGVRSYNEQFF. CDR3 DNA sequence: TGTACCAGCAGTGGAACCGGACTAGCGGGAGTACGCTCCTACAATGAGCAGTTCTTC.

This clonotype was detected ten times or more. V gene TRBV20-1 combines with J gene TRBJ2-1, with no clear D. The length of the CDR3 is 12 residues. Germline CDR1 DFQATT, CDR2 SNEGSKA (reference sequence). V was shortened by 3 bases and J by 8 bases, with 11 bases between the two germline ends. DNA for the CDR3: TGCAGTGCTAGGGGCTACGCGTATGAGCAGTTCTTC. It encodes CSARGYAYEQFF.

This clonotype occurred many times. The J gene is TRBJ2-1, the V gene TRBV7-6; D uncertain. The CDR3 is 16 residues long. Germline values: CDR1 SGHVS, CDR2 FNYEAQ. Trimming took 0 bases from V and 4 from J, leaving 13 bases between them. CDR3 region: CASSLASISRYNEQFF. Written as DNA, the CDR3 is TGTGCCAGCAGCTTAGCGTCGATTTCTAGGTACAATGAGCAGTTCTTC.

Ten or more counts support this clonotype. CDR3 DNA: TGTGCCAGCAGCTTAGGACTAGCGGGAATTGAGCAGTTCTTC. As protein: CASSLGLAGIEQFF. The V call is TRBV11-2, the J call TRBJ2-1, with 11 positions matching TRBD2. The germline V gene encodes CDR1 SGHAT and CDR2 FQNNGV. The CDR3 is 14 residues long. V was clipped by 1 base and J by 9 bases; unmatched bases: 2. Drawing the rest from reference TRBV11-2 and TRBJ2-1, the complete variable domain is EAGVAQSPRYKIIEKRQSVAFWCNPISGHATLYWYQQILGQGPKLLIQFQNNGVVDDSQLPKDRFSAERLKGVDSTLKIQPAKLEDSAVYLCASSLGLAGIEQFFGPGTRLTVL.

There are many counts of this clonotype. The CDR3 sequence is CSEGDIGSYEQYF. CDR3 nucleotide sequence: TGCAGCGAGGGGGACATAGGCTCCTACGAGCAGTACTTC. The V gene is TRBV29-1, the J gene TRBJ2-7; tentative D call: TRBD1 (6 bases). Germline V gives CDR1 SQVTM, CDR2 ANQGSEA. The CDR3 totals 13 residues. The ends were cut back, 7 bases at V and 0 bases at J, with 13 bases in the middle.

This clonotype was found many times. The chain joins TRBV6-2 or TRBV6-3 to TRBJ2-4; the D gene is possibly TRBD2 (5 bases). There are 14 residues in the CDR3. V was shortened by 7 bases and J by 6 bases, with 16 bases between the two germline ends. CDR1 and CDR2 from the germline V gene are MNHEY and SVGEGT. CDR3 amino acids: CASNKDGKRNIQYF. Here the CDR3 DNA reads TGTGCCAGCAACAAAGACGGGAAACGAAACATTCAGTACTTC.

The table lists this clonotype with many counts. The V and J genes are TRBV7-9 and TRBJ2-5, with D possibly called TRBD1 or TRBD2 (6 bases each). CDR3 length: 15 amino acids. CDR1 is SEHNR, CDR2 FQNEAQ, per germline (reference sequence). Trimming removed 7 bases from V and 5 bases from J, with 20 bases in between. This CDR3 is CASTKKQGGGETQYF. CDR3 DNA sequence: TGTGCCAGCACCAAAAAACAGGGAGGAGGGGAGACCCAGTACTTC.

This clonotype was recorded at least ten times. The rearrangement uses TRBV15 and TRBJ1-1; a possible D gene is TRBD1 (5 bases). The V and J ends lost 1 base and 8 bases respectively, with 11 bases between them. Per germline, CDR1 LNHNV and CDR2 YYDKDF (reference sequence). The CDR3 is 13 residues long. The CDR3 spells CATSRGSGREAFF. As DNA, the CDR3 is TGTGCCACCAGCAGAGGTTCGGGGCGGGAAGCTTTCTTT.

This clonotype has ten or more counts. The chain joins TRBV5-1 to TRBJ2-4, with D uncertain. The CDR3 loop spans 11 amino acids. Per germline, CDR1 SGHRS and CDR2 YFSETQ. V was shortened by 3 bases and J by 6 bases, with 4 bases between the two germline ends. The CDR3 is CASSSGNIQYF. CDR3 DNA: TGCGCCAGCAGCTCGGGAAACATTCAGTACTTC. Full variable domain (rest looked up from reference TRBV5-1 and TRBJ2-4): KAGVTQTPRYLIKTRGQQVTLSCSPISGHRSVSWYQQTPGQGLQFLFEYFSETQRNKGNFPGRFSGRQFSNSRSEMNVSTLELGDSALYLCASSSGNIQYFGAGTRLSVL.

Many counts were recorded for this clonotype. The chain couples TRBV5-6 to TRBJ2-5; D is unclear. The CDR3 is 12 residues long. Trimming left V 3 bases short and J 4 bases short, with 7 bases between. CDR1 is SGHDT and CDR2 is YYEEEE in the germline V gene. CDR3 coding DNA: TGTGCCAGCAGCTATATAGGAGAGACCCAGTACTTC. Translated, it gives CASSYIGETQYF.

This clonotype was recorded at least ten times. The V gene is TRBV20-1, the J gene TRBJ2-7, with a tentative D call TRBD2 (6 bases). This CDR3 is 15 amino acids long. Trimming removed 1 base at V and 0 bases at J, with 13 bases between. Germline CDR1 is DFQATT and CDR2 is SNEGSKA (reference sequence). CDR3 nucleotides: TGCAGTGCTAGAGGGGGACTTAGATTCTCCTACGAGCAGTACTTC. It translates to CSARGGLRFSYEQYF.

The CDR3 reads CAWSVTSKNTIYF. The CDR3 coding sequence is TGTGCCTGGAGTGTGACTTCGAAAAACACCATATATTTT. The genes are TRBV30 and TRBJ1-3; no clear D. V lost 0 bases and J 6 bases, leaving 9 bases between the germline ends. Germline loops: CDR1 GTSNPN, CDR2 SVGIG (reference sequence). The CDR3 sequence is 13 residues long.

The sample holds many counts of this clonotype. The chain couples TRBV6-1 to TRBJ2-7; tentative D call: TRBD1 (5 bases). With 2 bases removed from V and 3 bases from J, the gap between germline ends came to 5 bases. This CDR3 is built from 12 residues. Germline CDR1 reads MNHNS; CDR2 reads SASEGT. CDR3 DNA sequence: TGTGCCAGCAGTGAAAGGGGCTACGAGCAGTACTTC. This encodes CASSERGYEQYF.

This clonotype was seen repeatedly, ten times or more. This chain uses TRBV28 with TRBJ2-2; TRBD2 might be the D (6 bases). With 6 bases removed from V and 4 bases from J, the gap between germline ends came to 18 bases. This CDR3 is built from 16 residues. CDR1 is MDHEN and CDR2 is SYDVKM in the germline V gene. The CDR3 protein is CASRITSSGSTGELFF. CDR3 sequence (DNA): TGTGCCAGCAGAATCACTAGCTCCGGATCCACCGGGGAGCTGTTTTTT. Looking up the rest from reference TRBV28 and TRBJ2-2 gives the full variable domain: DVKVTQSSRYLVKRTGEKVFLECVQDMDHENMFWYRQDPGLGLRLIYFSYDVKMKEKGDIPEGYSVSREKKERFSLILESASTNQTSMYLCASRITSSGSTGELFFGEGSRLTVL.

The chain joins TRBV20-1 to TRBJ1-5; D is ambiguous. CDR1 and CDR2 (germline): DFQATT, SNEGSKA (reference sequence). V lost 6 bases to trimming and J lost 0 bases, with 12 bases between them. The CDR3 loop spans 14 amino acids. The CDR3 coding sequence is TGCAGTGCCGGAGGGCAGCATAGCAATCAGCCCCAGCATTTT. Translating it yields CSAGGQHSNQPQHF.

This clonotype has a count of ten or more. This chain links TRBV15 with TRBJ2-5; 7 bases fit TRBD2. The CDR3 spans 17 residues. Germline CDR1 and CDR2: LNHNV and YYDKDF (reference sequence). V was pared by 1 base and J by 2 bases, with 10 bases of the junction left unmatched. CDR3 sequence reads: CATSRGEAGRKQETQYF. DNA of the CDR3: TGTGCCACCAGCAGAGGGGAAGCGGGAAGAAAACAAGAGACCCAGTACTTC. The full variable domain, completed using reference TRBV15 and TRBJ2-5, is DAMVIQNPRYQVTQFGKPVTLSCSQTLNHNVMYWYQQKSSQAPKLLFHYYDKDFNNEADTPDNFQSRRPNTSFCFLDIRSPGLGDTAMYLCATSRGEAGRKQETQYFGPGTRLLVL.

The sample holds many counts of this clonotype. This chain joins TRBV19 and TRBJ1-1, with D unclear. The CDR3 runs 13 residues. Trimming took off 4 bases at V and 3 bases at J, with 9 bases between the two ends. Germline V gene sequence: CDR1 LNHDA, CDR2 SQIVND (reference sequence). CDR3 sequence: CASSTPWDTEAFF. The CDR3 DNA is TGTGCCAGTAGTACCCCTTGGGACACTGAAGCTTTCTTT.

This clonotype was counted between two and nine times. V usage is TRBV18 and J usage is TRBJ2-6; D is uncertain. The germline V and J ends were trimmed by 3 bases and 2 bases, with 11 bases remaining between them. The CDR3 totals 16 residues. Per the germline V gene, CDR1 is KGHSH and CDR2 is LQKENI. The CDR3 here is CASSPVRPTGANVLTF. The CDR3, as DNA: TGTGCCAGCTCACCGGTCAGGCCCACTGGGGCCAACGTCCTGACTTTC.

This clonotype appeared many times. For the CDR3, the DNA is TGTGCCAGCAGCTTTCCCCGGGTTAGCGGGAATCGGGAGCAGTACTTC. Translated, it gives CASSFPRVSGNREQYF. The chain is built from TRBV11-2 and TRBJ2-7; TRBD2 aligns across 8 bases. This CDR3 has 16 residues. Germline lookup yields CDR1 SGHAT and CDR2 FQNNGV. The J segment lost 7 bases and the V segment lost 3 bases, leaving 14 bases of the junction unmatched.

This clonotype showed up many times. The genes are TRBV12-3 or TRBV12-4 and TRBJ1-2; 10 bases are a match to TRBD1. The CDR3 runs to 15 residues. Losses at the gene ends were 6 bases for V and 4 bases for J; bases not matched to a gene: 8. As DNA, the CDR3 is TGTGCCAGCAGCCCCCATCGACAGGGGGCCTATGGCTACACCTTC. Translation: CASSPHRQGAYGYTF.

This clonotype was seen many times. The chain uses TRBV4-3 and TRBJ2-2; D unresolved. Germline CDR1 LGHNA, CDR2 YSLEER. The V gene lost 0 bases and the J gene lost 5 bases, with 7 bases spanning the gap. The CDR3 is 14 amino acids. The DNA for the CDR3 is TGCGCCAGCAGCCAAGAGCCGGAGACCGGGGAGCTGTTTTTT. It yields the protein CASSQEPETGELFF.

This clonotype came up many times. The chain uses TRBV12-3 or TRBV12-4 and TRBJ2-1, with 7 positions matching TRBD2. The CDR3 runs to 14 residues. After removal of 6 bases from V and 0 bases from J, the junction contained 2 bases not matched to a gene. The CDR3 here is CASSPGGSYNEQFF. The CDR3 DNA sequence: TGTGCCAGCAGCCCGGGGGGCTCCTACAATGAGCAGTTCTTC.

This clonotype was recorded many times. The rearrangement joins TRBV29-1 to TRBJ2-5; D tentatively fits TRBD1 or TRBD2 (7 bases each). The germline V gene has CDR1 SQVTM and CDR2 ANQGSEA. V lost 5 bases, J lost 2 bases, and 9 bases lay in between. The CDR3 consists of 12 residues. Here the CDR3 DNA reads TGCAGCGTTCAGGGGGGGCAAGAGACCCAGTACTTC. It codes for CSVQGGQETQYF.

This clonotype came up many times. The gene calls are TRBV20-1 and TRBJ1-2, with a possible D match to TRBD1 (5 bases). Between the trimmed V and J ends, which lost 6 bases and 14 bases, there was a span of 13 bases. Germline V gene sequence: CDR1 DFQATT, CDR2 SNEGSKA (reference sequence). This CDR3 spans 9 amino acids. CDR3 bases: TGCAGTGCGCGGACCCGGGGGACCTTC. It translates to CSARTRGTF.

This clonotype was recorded many times. This rearrangement joins TRBV10-3 to TRBJ2-3; TRBD2 matches 10 bases. The CDR3 has 14 residues. V lost 8 bases and J lost 4; bases outside the gene matches: 6. Germline CDR1 ENHRY, CDR2 SYGVKD. CDR3 in DNA: TGTGCCATCGGGCTAGCGGGAGTCGCAGATACGCAGTATTTT. Protein sequence: CAIGLAGVADTQYF.

This clonotype came up many times. The chain carries TRBV6-4 and TRBJ2-2; no reliable D call. This CDR3 comprises 14 residues. Germline V gene sequence: CDR1 MRHNA, CDR2 SNTAGT. V lost 3 bases, J lost 3 bases, and 8 bases lay in between. CDR3 sequence (DNA): TGTGCCAGCAGTGAGGTCCCCGACACCGGGGAGCTGTTTTTT. Encoded protein: CASSEVPDTGELFF.